This T cell receptor beta chain was recorded in a study of response to subunit inactivated influenza vaccine. Study observations and caveats: A suggestion made by the authors is that each seasonal influenza vaccination recruits few new T cells.

This clonotype was recorded a few times. Its antigen remains unknown. TCRdb re-derived calls from the RT-PCR reads in MiXCR, one entry per CDR3 protein. The table has 500,000 to 600,000 distinct CDR3 sequences, about 15% seen once. The V gene lost 3 bases and the J gene lost 5 bases, with 16 bases spanning the gap. Germline V gene lookup returns CDR1 DFQATT and CDR2 SNEGSKA (reference sequence). The CDR3 covers 14 residues. The source is a man between 50 and 75 years old who received an inactivated influenza vaccine. The J gene is TRBJ1-1, the V gene TRBV20-1; D perhaps matches TRBD1 (5 bases). The starting material was CD4+ T cells sorted from PBMCs, obtained roughly 24 months after vaccination. CDR3: CSASPPGSRTEAFF. CDR3 nucleotide sequence: TGCAGTGCTAGCCCCCCAGGGAGTCGAACTGAAGCTTTCTTT.